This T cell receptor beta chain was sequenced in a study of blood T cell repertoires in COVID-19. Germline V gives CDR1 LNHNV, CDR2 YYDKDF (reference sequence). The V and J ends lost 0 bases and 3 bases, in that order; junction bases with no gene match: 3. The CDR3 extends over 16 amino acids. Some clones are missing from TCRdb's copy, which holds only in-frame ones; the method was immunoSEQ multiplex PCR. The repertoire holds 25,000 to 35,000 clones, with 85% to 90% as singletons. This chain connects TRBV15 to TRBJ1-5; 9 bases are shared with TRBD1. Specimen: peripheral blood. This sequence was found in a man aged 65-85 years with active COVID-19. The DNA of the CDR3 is TGTGCCACCAGCAGAGAACAGGGGGCCTACAATCAGCCCCAGCATTTT. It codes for CATSREQGAYNQPQHF.